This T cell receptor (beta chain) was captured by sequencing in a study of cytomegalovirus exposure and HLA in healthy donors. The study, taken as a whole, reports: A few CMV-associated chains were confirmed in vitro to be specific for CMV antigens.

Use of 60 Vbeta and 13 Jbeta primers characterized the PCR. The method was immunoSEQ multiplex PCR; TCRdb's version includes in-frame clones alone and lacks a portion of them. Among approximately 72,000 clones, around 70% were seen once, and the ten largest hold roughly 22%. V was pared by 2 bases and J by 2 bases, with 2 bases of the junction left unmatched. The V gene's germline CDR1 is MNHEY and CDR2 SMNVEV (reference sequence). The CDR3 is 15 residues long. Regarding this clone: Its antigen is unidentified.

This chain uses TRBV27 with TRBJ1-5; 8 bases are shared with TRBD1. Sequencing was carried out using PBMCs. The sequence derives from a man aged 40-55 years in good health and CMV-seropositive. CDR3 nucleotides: TGTGCCAGCAGTTTAATGGGACAGGGCAATCAGCCCCAGCATTTT. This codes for CASSLMGQGNQPQHF.